Below, 9 T cell receptor beta chains from the same sample are listed, as sequenced in a study of vaccination and CD4 T cells after COVID-19. Treatment: approximately 9-day PBMC culture with coronavirus spike peptide pools or control peptides (ViraFEST assay). For these TCRs, the target antigens are not known. The Oncomine TCR Beta short-read assay was what sequenced the DNA obtained from cultured CD4+ T cells. Using its own MiXCR run on the PCR reads, TCRdb lists one record per CDR3 protein. Here the sample spans fewer than 16,000 distinct CDR3 sequences, roughly 51% being singletons. The sample was CD4+ T cells from blood, cultured in vitro. Every receptor here comes from a human donor who had recovered from COVID-19.

CDR3: CASSLGGGRKINYGYTF. The CDR3 DNA sequence: TGTGCCAGCAGCTTAGGCGGGGGGCGGAAAATAAACTATGGCTACACCTTC. This chain joins TRBV7-9 and TRBJ1-2; D may be TRBD1 (6 bases). CDR1 SEHNR and CDR2 FQNEAQ come from the germline V gene (reference sequence). V was cut by 1 base and J by 2 bases, with 17 bases left in between. The CDR3 loop spans 17 amino acids.

In its sample, this clonotype was seen once. V is TRBV5-8 and J is TRBJ1-4; TRBD1 matches 10 bases. Germline V CDR1 and CDR2: SGHTS, YDEGEE. The CDR3 length is 16 residues. The V segment lost 4 bases and the J segment 5 bases; nucleotides outside the gene matches: 8. The CDR3 region has the DNA TGTGCCAGCAGCCCTGGACAGGGGGTATGGAATGAAAAACTGTTTTTT. It yields the protein CASSPGQGVWNEKLFF.

This clonotype was seen a few times. V and J are TRBV6-1 and TRBJ2-1; 7 bases are shared with TRBD1. Trimming took 6 bases from V and 10 from J; bases not matched to a gene: 6. The CDR3 length is 12 residues. Per the germline V gene, CDR1 is MNHNS and CDR2 is SASEGT. The DNA for the CDR3 is TGTGCCAGCAGCTTAAGGGGGCAGGAGCAGTTCTTC. Its translation: CASSLRGQEQFF.

This rearrangement joins TRBV20-1 to TRBJ1-2; TRBD1 is a possible D gene (6 bases). This CDR3 contains 14 residues. Per germline, CDR1 DFQATT and CDR2 SNEGSKA (reference sequence). V was trimmed by 6 bases and J by 4 bases, leaving 18 bases between them. The CDR3 coding sequence is TGCAGTGCCATTATACTCGGGGGCGTCTATGGCTACACCTTC. Translating it yields CSAIILGGVYGYTF.

The table lists this clonotype with a few counts. The CDR3 is CASSADTGELFF. The DNA of the CDR3 is TGTGCCAGCAGCGCGGACACCGGGGAGCTGTTTTTT. This sequence joins TRBV11-2 and TRBJ2-2; D ambiguous. The CDR3 length is 12 residues. Trimming pared 5 bases from V and 3 bases from J, leaving 4 bases between. Germline loops: CDR1 SGHAT, CDR2 FQNNGV. The variable domain in full, with the rest retrieved from reference TRBV11-2 and TRBJ2-2, is EAGVAQSPRYKIIEKRQSVAFWCNPISGHATLYWYQQILGQGPKLLIQFQNNGVVDDSQLPKDRFSAERLKGVDSTLKIQPAKLEDSAVYLCASSADTGELFFGEGSRLTVL.

The CDR3 nucleotides read TGTGCCTGGAGTCCCCTTTGGACGTTAACTGGAAACACCATATATTTT. This encodes CAWSPLWTLTGNTIYF. This chain uses TRBV30 with TRBJ1-3; D ambiguous. Trimming took 2 bases from V and 2 from J, leaving 16 bases between them. The CDR3 sequence is 16 residues long. Germline CDR1 GTSNPN, CDR2 SVGIG (reference sequence).

This rearrangement joins TRBV23-1 to TRBJ2-3; D remains unclear. TRBV23-1 is an ORF, with its function uncertain. This CDR3 contains 14 residues. V shed 2 bases and J shed 3 bases, with 9 bases lying between them. The CDR3 here is CASSQGVGTDTQYF. CDR3 nucleotide sequence: TGCGCCAGCAGTCAAGGGGTGGGAACAGATACGCAGTATTTT.

The CDR3 DNA reads TGTGCCAGCAGCCGCGACCGGACCGGGGAGCTGTTTTTT. Its protein is CASSRDRTGELFF. This chain joins TRBV7-8 and TRBJ2-2; D remains unclear. Germline CDR1 reads SGHVS; CDR2 reads FQNEAQ. Trimming took 5 bases from V and 5 from J, leaving 9 bases between them. This CDR3 contains 13 residues.

This chain joins TRBV30 and TRBJ1-3; D is undetermined. The CDR3 is made up of 14 amino acids. CDR1 and CDR2 (germline): GTSNPN, SVGIG (reference sequence). The V and J ends lost 0 bases and 0 bases respectively, with 6 bases between them. DNA of the CDR3: TGTGCCTGGAGTGTTGGTCCCTCTGGAAACACCATATATTTT. This translates into CAWSVGPSGNTIYF. The variable domain in full, with the rest retrieved from reference TRBV30 and TRBJ1-3, is SQTIHQWPATLVQPVGSPLSLECTVEGTSNPNLYWYRQAAGRGLQLLFYSVGIGQISSEVPQNLSASRPQDRQFILSSKKLLLSDSGFYLCAWSVGPSGNTIYFGEGSWLTVV.